This T cell receptor (beta chain) was identified in a study of blood T cell repertoires in COVID-19 (dated by TCRdb to the early 2020s). A note on the overall study: The collaborator samples originated in the United States, Italy and Spain and spanned the acute and convalescent phases of COVID-19. The prospective study material was composed of cDNA or gDNA derived from T cells, B-cell-depleted T cells, or PBMCs. The dataset comprised deeply sampled blood TCRbeta repertoires from subjects exposed to, actively infected with, or recovered from COVID-19. The repertoires were made available in a free public database intended to serve as a resource for research on the immune response to SARS-CoV-2. The samples were drawn from the first 160 participants of the ongoing ImmuneRACE study and from 1,254 subjects provided by 6 global collaborators. Sample metadata almost always included a de-identified subject ID, COVID-19 status, age in years and sex. Where available, HLA class I and class II types were obtained from metadata supplied by the sample provider rather than from assay-based typing.

This clone was seen just once. Its antigen is not yet known. No quality values exist for individual bases; no much larger clone is one base distant. The collaborating institutions used their own protocols to collect whole blood in K2EDTA tubes. For TCRbeta analysis, collaborators shipped samples as frozen whole blood, isolated PBMCs, or DNA extracted from either of those sample types. Study-level results and caveats: The quantity of clinical and demographic metadata differed by source and by participant and was supplied without curation.

TCRbeta CDR3 regions were amplified from genomic DNA by means of the immunoSEQ Assay, a bias-controlled multiplex PCR. Under the source paper's analysis protocol: The number of nucleated cells in each sample was estimated from the amplification of reference gene primers within the assay. To quantify the absolute abundance of each unique TCRbeta CDR3 rearrangement, sequence reads were collapsed and filtered. For each sample, productive Simpson clonality was calculated as the square root of Simpson's diversity index over productive rearrangements. In TCRdb, the immuneACCESS table is reduced to in-frame sequences with V and J assigned. These tables do not hold every clone; where another copy was compared, an unresolved V gene accounts for under half, and the others remain unexplained. The DNA was the basis for D and trimming; V, J and clone size are from that table. For this sample there are about 260,000 clones; approximately 80% appear just once. The ten largest clones represent about 1.9% of the sample.

CDR1 and CDR2 (SGHRS, YFSETQ) derive from the germline V gene. Spanning cysteine to phenylalanine, the CDR3 consists of 14 amino acids. The retained sequence is limited to the CDR3, 42 bases, with the frame set at the first base. V is trimmed back by 5 bases and J by 6 bases, and the junction contains 10 bases that no gene match accounts for. The sequence was collected from a woman aged 80 or older with acute or convalescent COVID-19. This sequence uses TRBV5-1 and TRBJ1-2, with 7 junctional bases fitting TRBD1. Sequenced input: peripheral blood. The sequence in DNA is TGCGCCAGCAGTCAGATACAGGGGACCCATGGCTACACCTTC. The encoded protein is CASSQIQGTHGYTF.